This T cell receptor (beta chain) derives from a study of blood T cell repertoires in COVID-19 (dated by TCRdb to 2020 to 2022). Context from the whole study: Samples from collaborators originated in the United States, Italy and Spain and spanned both the acute and convalescent phases of COVID-19. A freely available public database, intended as a resource for researchers studying the immune response to SARS-CoV-2, is where the repertoires were released. The material from the prospective study consisted of cDNA or gDNA derived from T cells, B-cell-depleted T cells, or PBMCs. The sample metadata nearly always contained a de-identified subject ID, COVID-19 status, age in years and sex. Where HLA class I and class II types were available, the types were taken from metadata supplied by the sample provider, not from assay-based typing. Deeply sampled blood TCRbeta repertoires from subjects exposed to, actively infected with, or recovered from COVID-19 were included in the dataset. Samples were obtained from the ongoing ImmuneRACE study (first 160 participants) and from some 1,300 subjects provided by 6 global collaborators.

At one collaborating source in Seattle, patients were enrolled during active infection and were followed longitudinally through the course of disease. Each collaborating institution followed its own protocols to collect whole blood in K2EDTA tubes. For TCRbeta analysis, collaborator samples were shipped as frozen whole blood, as isolated PBMCs, or as DNA extracted from either sample type. Points the paper makes about the study in general: How much clinical and demographic metadata was included differed by source and by participant, and the metadata was provided uncurated.

TCRbeta CDR3 regions were amplified from genomic DNA using the immunoSEQ Assay, a bias-controlled multiplex PCR. On the study's bioinformatics: Within the assay, amplification of reference gene primers was used to estimate how many nucleated cells each sample contained. To quantify the absolute abundance of each unique TCRbeta CDR3 rearrangement, sequence reads were collapsed and filtered. For each sample, productive Simpson clonality was calculated as the square root of Simpson's diversity index over productive rearrangements. TCRdb carries this immuneACCESS record with in-frame sequences only. Its versions omit some clonotypes, under half of them owing to an unresolved V gene in the studies checked, with the rest unexplained. V and J calls and clone size follow that table, whereas D and trimming were derived from the DNA. The sample contains around 370,000 clones, over 70% of them found a single time. The ten biggest clones cover just under 6.5% of the sample.

Concerning this clone: Its binding antigen is unknown. No quality values exist for individual bases; no much larger clone is one base distant.

The CDR3 has 12 amino acids, counting the end cysteine and phenylalanine. The retained sequence is limited to the CDR3, 36 bases, with the frame set at the first base. CDR1 and CDR2 were assigned from the germline V gene as MNHEY and SVGEGT. At the junction V is shortened by 0 bases and J by 6 bases, with 4 bases in between. The clonotype originates from a woman between 45 and 60 years old with COVID-19, enrolled during active disease. Sample: peripheral blood. The rearrangement combines TRBV6-2 or TRBV6-3 with TRBJ2-3, with an unclear D gene assignment. In nucleotides, the sequence is TGTGCCAGCAGTTACTCCGGGGATACGCAGTATTTT. Its product reads: CASSYSGDTQYF.